The sequence of this TCR beta chain was determined in a study of vaccination and CD4 T cells after COVID-19 (dated by TCRdb to about 2022). About the investigation overall: SARS-CoV-2 positivity had been established in the convalescent patients by nasal swab PCR, and mild disease was recorded in eight to ten of these patients and severe disease in one. The convalescent cohort included six males and four females, with two Hispanic individuals, seven Caucasians, two Asians and one multiracial person. Participants got two doses of the Pfizer-BioNTech BNT162b2 vaccine (n=8) or two doses of the Moderna mRNA-1273 vaccine (n=2). Post-COVID blood samples were collected from convalescent patients a median of around 96 days after diagnosis, with a range of roughly 35 to 161 days. The time from the second vaccine dose to post-vaccine blood sampling had a median of approximately 72 days and ranged from about 12 to 250 days. For three convalescent patients, samples were collected at an early post-vaccination timepoint (day 14) as well as at a late post-vaccination timepoint (days 161 to 241). For stimulating the cultures, overlapping spike peptide pools were used, derived from SARS-CoV-2 as well as from the common cold coronaviruses HCoV-NL63, HCoV-OC43 and HCoV-229E. Control cultures received a CEFX viral epitope pool as the positive control, an HIV-1 Nef peptide pool as the negative control, or no peptide. In roughly 10 COVID-19 convalescent patients and a few infection-naive healthy vaccine recipients, the spike-specific CD4+ TCR repertoire before mRNA vaccination was compared with the repertoire after mRNA vaccination. Overall study results and their limits: In convalescent patients, nearly all vaccine-specific clones (304 of 307) were found to be mono-reactive for SARS-CoV-2 spike rather than cross-reactive with common cold coronaviruses. Among convalescent patients, a median around 86% of the SARS-CoV-2-reactive clones seen after vaccination appeared only after vaccination, which suggests priming specific to the vaccine. Relatively few convalescent patients were included in the study, and early timepoints after natural infection were not analyzed. Although the median number of SARS-CoV-2-reactive clonotypes went up from fewer than 25 after infection to approximately 40 after vaccination, the increase was not significant.

Comments on this clonotype: The antigen it binds to is not known. Base qualities are not provided; no much larger clone lies one nucleotide away.

What the time point label conveys for this sample: late sampling 161 to 241 days after vaccination in a few convalescent patients. This specimen's treatment or condition label, interpreted: approximately 9-day PBMC culture with coronavirus spike peptide pools or control peptides (ViraFEST assay). The ViraFEST assay was used in the study, in which antigen-specific T cells were expanded with peptide pools and expanded clonotypes were subsequently identified by TCR sequencing. The positive SARS-CoV-2 PCR tests of the convalescent patients were dated from March to December 2020, before the Alpha, Beta and Delta variants emerged in the United States. Each well held fewer than 2.5 million PBMCs cultured with around 10 ug/ml peptide pools in IMDM containing around 5% human AB serum and roughly 9.3 IU/ml IL-2. Half of the culture medium was replaced with fresh IL-2-containing medium on days 3 and 7. Once the cells had been in culture for about 10 days, the EasySep CD4+ T cell isolation kit was used to isolate CD4+ T cells by negative selection. PBMCs were separated from whole blood using Ficoll-Paque Plus gradient centrifugation and then either used fresh or cryopreserved at -140C. In general, triplicate wells were set up for every culture condition.

Library preparation used PCR. DNA from cultured CD4+ T cells was subjected to TCR sequencing with the Oncomine TCR Beta short-read assay at the Johns Hopkins FTIC core. Genomic DNA was extracted from the cultured CD4+ T cells with the QIAamp micro DNA kit. The Oncomine TCR Beta libraries from cultured CD4+ T cells were pooled using unique dual indexes and then sequenced on an Illumina iSeq 100. Processing in the source paper ran as follows. Non-productive sequences were removed, and CDR3s that did not start with C, did not end with F or W, or were shorter than 7 amino acids were discarded. Antigen-specific clonotypes were identified using the MANAFEST web application through comparison of peptide-stimulated wells with reference and other culture wells. For a clone to be called positive, the clone needed an FDR below 0.05, an odds ratio above 5, and a productive frequency above 0.1% in at least two of three replicate wells. Cross-reactive clonotypes were defined as significantly expanded in both SARS-CoV-2 spike wells and at least one common cold coronavirus spike condition. Similarity between CDR3 sequences was evaluated in R version 3.6.1 using Levenshtein distances (stringdist) and unrooted phylogenetic trees (ape). TCRdb applied fastp at Q25 and MiXCR to the public reads, then kept only in-frame beta chains. Merged by CDR3 protein, the rows form single entries marked with the most common genes and DNA. These V and J calls originate from TCRdb's pipeline instead of the authors' own analysis. The sample includes 20,000 to 25,000 distinct CDR3 sequences, with about 46% observed a single time. The ten biggest clones cover about 13% of the sample.

The CDR3 numbers 15 residues from cysteine through phenylalanine. Here the CDR3 DNA is all that survives: 45 bases in frame from base 1. According to the germline V gene, CDR1 reads LGHNA and CDR2 reads YNFKEQ. V loses 0 bases of germline sequence and J loses 1 base, and the interval between the two ends is 9 bases. Recombination linked TRBV4-2 to TRBJ1-1, with TRBD1 as a weak D call on 5 bases. The source material was CD4+ T cells from blood, cultured in vitro, sampled about 7 months after SARS-CoV-2 vaccination. The clonotype comes from a human donor who had recovered from COVID-19. The DNA reads TGTGCCAGCAGCCAAGATGAGGGGTCGAACACTGAAGCTTTCTTT. It encodes CASSQDEGSNTEAFF.